This record covers a single T cell receptor beta chain. The method was immunoSEQ multiplex PCR; TCRdb's version includes in-frame clones alone and lacks a portion of them. The table has about 110,000 clones, about 92% seen once; the top ten hold roughly 3.2%. Germline values: CDR1 SEHNR, CDR2 FQNEAQ (reference sequence). CDR3 length: 17 amino acids. The V segment lost 5 bases and the J segment 0 bases; nucleotides outside the gene matches: 11. These data are taken from a study of T cell responses to AZD1222 COVID-19 vaccine. The source material was peripheral blood, sampled on day 0 of MenACWY control vaccination. The chain links TRBV7-9 to TRBJ1-1; TRBD1 matches 8 bases. The TCR comes from an adult in good health. The DNA for the CDR3 is TGTGCCAGCAGCCCCTCGGGGACAGGTCCCCTGAACACTGAAGCTTTCTTT. Amino acid sequence: CASSPSGTGPLNTEAFF.